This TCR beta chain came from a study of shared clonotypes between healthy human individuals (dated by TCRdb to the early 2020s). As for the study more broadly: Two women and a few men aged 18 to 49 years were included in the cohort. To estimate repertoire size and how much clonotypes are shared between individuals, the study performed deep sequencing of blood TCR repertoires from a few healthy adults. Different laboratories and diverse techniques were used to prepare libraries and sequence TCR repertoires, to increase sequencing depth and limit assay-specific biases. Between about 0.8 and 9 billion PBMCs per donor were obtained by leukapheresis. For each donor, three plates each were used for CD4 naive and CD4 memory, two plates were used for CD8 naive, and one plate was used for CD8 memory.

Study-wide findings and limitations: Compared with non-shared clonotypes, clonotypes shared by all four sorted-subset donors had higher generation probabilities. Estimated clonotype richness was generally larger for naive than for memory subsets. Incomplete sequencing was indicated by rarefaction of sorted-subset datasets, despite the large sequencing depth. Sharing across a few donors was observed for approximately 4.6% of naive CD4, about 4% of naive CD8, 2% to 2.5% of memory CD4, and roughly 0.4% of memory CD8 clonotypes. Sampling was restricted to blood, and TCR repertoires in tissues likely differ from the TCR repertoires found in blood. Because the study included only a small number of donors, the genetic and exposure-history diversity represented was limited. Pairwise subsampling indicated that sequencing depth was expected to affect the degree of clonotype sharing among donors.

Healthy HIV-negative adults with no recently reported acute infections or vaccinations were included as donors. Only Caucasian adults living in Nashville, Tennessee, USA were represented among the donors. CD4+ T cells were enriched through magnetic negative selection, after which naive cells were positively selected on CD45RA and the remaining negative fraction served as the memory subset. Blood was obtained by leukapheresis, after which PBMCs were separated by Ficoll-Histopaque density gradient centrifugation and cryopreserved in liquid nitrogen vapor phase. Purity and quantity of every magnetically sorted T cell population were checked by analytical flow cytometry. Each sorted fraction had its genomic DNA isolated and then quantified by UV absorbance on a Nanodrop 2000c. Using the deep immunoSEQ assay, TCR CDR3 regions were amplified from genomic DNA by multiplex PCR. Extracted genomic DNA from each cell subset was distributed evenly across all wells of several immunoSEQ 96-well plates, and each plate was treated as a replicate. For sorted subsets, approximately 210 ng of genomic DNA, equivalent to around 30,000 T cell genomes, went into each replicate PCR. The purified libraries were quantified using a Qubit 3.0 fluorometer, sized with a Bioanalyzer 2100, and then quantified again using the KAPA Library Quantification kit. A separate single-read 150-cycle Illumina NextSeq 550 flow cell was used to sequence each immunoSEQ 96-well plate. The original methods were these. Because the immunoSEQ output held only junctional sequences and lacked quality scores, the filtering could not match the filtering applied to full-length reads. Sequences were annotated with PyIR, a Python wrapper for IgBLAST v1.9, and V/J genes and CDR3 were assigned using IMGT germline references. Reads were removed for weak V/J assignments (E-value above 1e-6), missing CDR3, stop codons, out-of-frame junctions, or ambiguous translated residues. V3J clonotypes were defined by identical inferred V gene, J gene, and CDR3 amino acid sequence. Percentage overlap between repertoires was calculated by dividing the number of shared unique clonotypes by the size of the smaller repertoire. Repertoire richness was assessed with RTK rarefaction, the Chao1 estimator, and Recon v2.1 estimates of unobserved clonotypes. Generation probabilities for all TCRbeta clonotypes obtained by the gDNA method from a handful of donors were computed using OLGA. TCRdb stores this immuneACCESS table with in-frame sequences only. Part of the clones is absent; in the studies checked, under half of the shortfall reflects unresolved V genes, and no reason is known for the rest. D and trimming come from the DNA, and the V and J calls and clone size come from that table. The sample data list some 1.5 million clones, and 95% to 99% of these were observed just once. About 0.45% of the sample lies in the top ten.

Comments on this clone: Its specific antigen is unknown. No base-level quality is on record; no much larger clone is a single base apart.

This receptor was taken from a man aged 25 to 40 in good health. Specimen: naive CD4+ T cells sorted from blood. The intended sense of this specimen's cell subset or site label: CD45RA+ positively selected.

The CDR3 reads CASSGLTGANTEAFF. The DNA sequence is TGTGCCAGCAGTGGGCTGACAGGGGCGAACACTGAAGCTTTCTTT. The sequence joins TRBV25-1 to TRBJ1-1; 8 middle bases align to TRBD1. Trimming leaves V shorter by 4 bases and J shorter by 1 base, with the junction holding 5 bases beyond the gene matches. The CDR1 and CDR2 encoded by the germline V gene are MGHDK and SYGVNS. Inclusive of the bounding cysteine and phenylalanine, the CDR3 is 15 residues long. The CDR3 DNA has 45 bases and is translated from base 1.